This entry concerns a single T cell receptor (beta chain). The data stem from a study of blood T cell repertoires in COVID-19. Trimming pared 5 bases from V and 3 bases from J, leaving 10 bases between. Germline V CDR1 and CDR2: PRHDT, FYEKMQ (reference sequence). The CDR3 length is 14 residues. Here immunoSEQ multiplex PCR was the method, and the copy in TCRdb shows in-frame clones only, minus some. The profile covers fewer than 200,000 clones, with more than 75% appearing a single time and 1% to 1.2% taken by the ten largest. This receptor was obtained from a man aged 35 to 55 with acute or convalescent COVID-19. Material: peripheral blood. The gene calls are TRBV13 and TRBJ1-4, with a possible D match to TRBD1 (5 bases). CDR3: CASSQGGANEKLFF. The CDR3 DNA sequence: TGTGCCAGCAGCCAGGGAGGAGCTAATGAAAAACTGTTTTTT.